This T cell receptor (beta chain) is from a study of blood T cells in healthy people across ages. Regarding the study as a whole: It was the long-lived donors that had more naive CD4+ cells and higher diversity than aged donors.

Next came a second PCR, run for about 7 to 12 cycles, which used a sample-barcoded 5' primer along with a J-beta primer mix. One entry per CDR3 protein results from TCRdb running MiXCR on the 5' RACE reads. The sample records 1.5 million to 2 million distinct CDR3 sequences, about 50% being singletons. As to this clonotype: The antigen remains unidentified. The junction departs from germline at one end; a sequencing error may be responsible.

Germline loops: CDR1 SGHDT, CDR2 YYEEEE. The length of the CDR3 is 13 residues. The rearrangement joins TRBV5-6 to TRBJ1-2; no clear D. This TCR was recovered from a woman aged 40 to 55 in good health. The specimen was blood. CDR3 nucleotides: TGTGCCAGCGGCTTGGGTAATACGGGAGGCTACACCTTC. Its protein is CASGLGNTGGYTF. The full variable domain, completed using reference TRBV5-6 and TRBJ1-2, is DAGVTQSPTHLIKTRGQQVTLRCSPKSGHDTVSWYQQALGQGPQFIFQYYEEEERQRGNFPDRFSGHQFPNYSSELNVNALLLGDSALYLCASGLGNTGGYTFGSGTRLTVV.